The 29 T cell receptor beta chains given below trace back to one sample, sequenced in a study of blood T cell repertoires in COVID-19. Libraries were prepared by immunoSEQ multiplex PCR; TCRdb keeps only in-frame clonotypes and omits some of them. The sample includes roughly 200,000 clones, 70% to 90% of them seen just once. Input material: peripheral blood. All receptors come from a woman between 25 and 40 years old with active or convalescent COVID-19.

The chain joins TRBV2 to TRBJ2-5, with TRBD2 identical over 13 bases. The CDR3 totals 15 residues. Trimming removed 8 bases from V and 1 base from J; junction bases left unmatched: 4. The V gene's germline CDR1 is SNHLY and CDR2 FYNNEI. The CDR3, as DNA: TGTGCCAGCGGGGGGACTAGCGGGGCCCAAGAGACCCAGTACTTC. Its protein is CASGGTSGAQETQYF.

This clone was counted only a few times. This sequence joins TRBV20-1 and TRBJ2-1, with D unresolved. Per germline, CDR1 DFQATT and CDR2 SNEGSKA (reference sequence). The length of the CDR3 is 11 residues. The V and J ends lost 3 bases and 10 bases respectively, with 10 bases between them. The CDR3 DNA sequence: TGCAGTGCTAGCTTAGAAATCGAGCAGTTCTTC. This sequence encodes CSASLEIEQFF.

The rearrangement links TRBV19 to TRBJ2-2; 8 bases are a match to TRBD2. Germline V lookup: CDR1 LNHDA, CDR2 SQIVND (reference sequence). CDR3 length equals 16 residues. V lost 1 base to trimming and J lost 3 bases; unmatched junction nucleotides: 4. CDR3 loop: CASSIGSGDYTGELFF. CDR3 bases: TGTGCCAGTAGTATAGGTAGCGGGGACTACACCGGGGAGCTGTTTTTT.

V and J are TRBV5-8 and TRBJ2-1, with 8 bases lining up with TRBD1. Germline trimming cut 0 bases from V and 3 bases from J; bases unmatched to any gene: 11. Germline CDR1 SGHTS, CDR2 YDEGEE. The CDR3 has 18 residues. The CDR3 coding sequence is TGTGCCAGCAGCTTGGAGTTTGGAGGACAGGGCATCTACAATGAGCAGTTCTTC. Its translation is CASSLEFGGQGIYNEQFF. The complete variable domain, with remaining parts taken from reference TRBV5-8 and TRBJ2-1, reads EAGVTQSPTHLIKTRGQQATLRCSPISGHTSVYWYQQALGLGLQFLLWYDEGEERNRGNFPPRFSGRQFPNYSSELNVNALELEDSALYLCASSLEFGGQGIYNEQFFGPGTRLTVL.

The V gene is TRBV5-1, the J gene TRBJ1-4; no definite D call. Germline loops: CDR1 SGHRS, CDR2 YFSETQ. With 5 bases removed from V and 0 bases from J, the gap between germline ends came to 8 bases. The CDR3 length is 14 residues. The chain's CDR3 is CASSPQSTNEKLFF. CDR3 in DNA: TGCGCCAGCAGTCCACAGTCAACTAATGAAAAACTGTTTTTT.

The V call is TRBV11-3, the J call TRBJ2-2; TRBD2 is a possible D gene (5 bases). CDR1 and CDR2 (germline): SGHNT, YENEEA. V shed 0 bases and J shed 4 bases, with 6 bases lying between them. This CDR3 spans 14 amino acids. The CDR3, as DNA: TGTGCCAGCAGCTTAGATCGGGGCACCGGGGAGCTGTTTTTT. Protein product: CASSLDRGTGELFF.

The rearrangement joins TRBV7-9 to TRBJ2-1; D may be TRBD2 (5 bases). CDR3 length: 16 amino acids. Germline V gene lookup returns CDR1 SEHNR and CDR2 FQNEAQ (reference sequence). Trimming shortened V by 1 base and J by 3 bases, and 13 bases separated the two germline ends. This chain's CDR3 is CASSLVSGVLYNEQFF. The CDR3 DNA follows: TGTGCCAGCAGCTTAGTATCCGGGGTTCTCTACAATGAGCAGTTCTTC.

The V and J genes are TRBV24-1 and TRBJ1-3, with 8 bases aligning to TRBD1. J gave up 4 bases and V 3 bases, and 13 bases lay outside the gene matches. Germline CDR1 reads KGHDR; CDR2 reads SFDVKD. The CDR3 is 18 residues long. CDR3 region: CATSDRDRSYASGNTIYF. The CDR3 nucleotides read TGTGCCACCAGTGATCGGGACAGGAGCTACGCTTCAGGAAACACCATATATTTT.

The genes are TRBV12-3 or TRBV12-4 and TRBJ1-6; D possibly corresponds to TRBD1 (5 bases). The length of the CDR3 is 13 residues. The V end was cut by 6 bases, the J end by 7 bases, with 10 bases between. CDR3 DNA: TGTGCCAGCAGAGGACAACAAAATTCACCCCTCCACTTT. It translates to CASRGQQNSPLHF.

This chain links TRBV10-3 with TRBJ2-3; 7 positions agree with TRBD1. Germline lookup yields CDR1 ENHRY and CDR2 SYGVKD. This CDR3 has 13 amino acids. V lost 10 bases to trimming and J lost 2 bases; unmatched junction nucleotides: 6. The CDR3: CATRDSLTDTQYF. CDR3 in DNA: TGTGCCACTAGGGACAGCCTCACAGATACGCAGTATTTT.

V is TRBV28 and J is TRBJ2-3; D not certain. Trimming shortened V by 1 base and J by 5 bases, and 4 bases separated the two germline ends. From germline, CDR1 is MDHEN and CDR2 SYDVKM. This CDR3 has 12 amino acids. For the CDR3, the DNA is TGTGCCAGCAGTTTATCCATAGATACGCAGTATTTT. Translation gives CASSLSIDTQYF.

This clone was found a few times. The CDR3 nucleotides read TGTGCCAGCAGCTTTGTAACAGGCTCGAACACTGAAGCTTTCTTT. Translated, it gives CASSFVTGSNTEAFF. The rearrangement joins TRBV3-1 (or the pseudogene TRBV3-2) to TRBJ1-1; D may be TRBD1 (5 bases). Germline lookup yields CDR1 LGHDT and CDR2 YNNKEL (reference sequence). This CDR3 contains 15 residues. The V and J ends lost 5 bases and 1 base respectively, with 14 bases between them.

The rearrangement joins TRBV4-1 to TRBJ1-4, with D hard to call. The V gene lost 0 bases and the J gene lost 7 bases, with 12 bases spanning the gap. This CDR3 is 15 amino acids long. Germline values: CDR1 MGHRA, CDR2 YSYEKL. This chain's CDR3 is CASSQDGEGGEKLFF. The CDR3 bases are TGCGCCAGCAGCCAAGATGGGGAGGGTGGTGAAAAACTGTTTTTT.

V is TRBV27 and J is TRBJ2-5; no reliable D call. V lost 5 bases to trimming and J lost 4 bases, with 11 bases between them. Germline CDR1 MNHEY, CDR2 SMNVEV (reference sequence). The CDR3 spans 13 residues. The CDR3 nucleotides are TGTGCCAGCAGTCCCCGGGTAGTAGAGACCCAGTACTTC. This translates into CASSPRVVETQYF.

The gene calls are TRBV27 and TRBJ1-1; D perhaps matches TRBD1 (6 bases). Trimming took off 5 bases at V and 1 base at J, with 14 bases between the two ends. Germline V gene data show CDR1 as MNHEY and CDR2 as SMNVEV (reference sequence). The CDR3 is made up of 15 amino acids. CDR3 amino acids: CASSPYGGGNTEAFF. CDR3 nucleotide sequence: TGTGCCAGCAGTCCCTATGGGGGCGGGAACACTGAAGCTTTCTTT.

This clone was detected once. In nucleotides, the CDR3 is TGTGCCAGCAGCCTGTCCCAGAGCACAGATACGCAGTATTTT. As protein: CASSLSQSTDTQYF. The chain uses TRBV3-1 (or the pseudogene TRBV3-2) and TRBJ2-3; no clear D. CDR1 is LGHDT and CDR2 is YNNKEL in the germline V gene (reference sequence). V shed 4 bases and J shed 0 bases, with 8 bases lying between them. The CDR3 length is 14 residues.

The chain has TRBV19 and TRBJ2-1, with 7 bases matching TRBD1. Per germline, CDR1 LNHDA and CDR2 SQIVND (reference sequence). The CDR3 covers 15 residues. V gave up 5 bases and J gave up 0 bases; unmatched junction bases: 4. CDR3 nucleotide sequence: TGTGCCAGTAGTCCGGGACAGAGCTCCTACAATGAGCAGTTCTTC. Translation: CASSPGQSSYNEQFF.

The chain joins TRBV2 to TRBJ1-3; D is uncertain. This CDR3 comprises 12 residues. Germline V CDR1 and CDR2: SNHLY, FYNNEI. Trimming pared 3 bases from V and 15 bases from J, leaving 15 bases between. The CDR3 loop is CASSEDSAWGYF. The CDR3 DNA reads TGTGCCAGCAGTGAGGACTCCGCGTGGGGATATTTT.

The chain carries TRBV5-4 and TRBJ1-2; 8 bases align to TRBD1. The CDR3 has 13 residues. Germline V gene lookup returns CDR1 SGHNT and CDR2 YYREEE (reference sequence). The trim removed 5 bases at V and 5 bases at J, leaving 5 bases unmatched. The CDR3 DNA follows: TGTGCCAGCAGTCCGGACAGGGAATATGGCTACACCTTC. It translates to CASSPDREYGYTF.

This chain uses TRBV11-3 with TRBJ2-1, with a possible D match to TRBD2 (6 bases). Between the trimmed V and J ends, which lost 3 bases and 7 bases, there was a span of 13 bases. The CDR3 spans 14 residues. Germline CDR1 is SGHNT and CDR2 is YENEEA. CDR3 loop: CASSFPVGRNEQFF. DNA for the CDR3: TGTGCCAGCAGCTTCCCTGTGGGGAGGAATGAGCAGTTCTTC. Using reference TRBV11-3 and TRBJ2-1 for the parts outside the CDR3, the full variable domain is EAGVVQSPRYKIIEKKQPVAFWCNPISGHNTLYWYLQNLGQGPELLIRYENEEAVDDSQLPKDRFSAERLKGVDSTLKIQPAELGDSAVYLCASSFPVGRNEQFFGPGTRLTVL.

The V gene is TRBV12-5, the J gene TRBJ1-2; TRBD1 matches at 7 bases. The CDR3 runs to 15 residues. Germline-derived CDR1 and CDR2 are LGHNT and FRNRAP. V trimming: 0 bases; J trimming: 2 bases; junction bases outside the gene matches: 3. The CDR3 here is CASGLVLTGNYGYTF. CDR3 bases: TGTGCTAGTGGTTTGGTTTTGACAGGGAACTATGGCTACACCTTC.

The J gene is TRBJ1-6, the V gene TRBV5-1; 7 nucleotides agree with TRBD1. With 1 base clipped from V and 4 bases from J, the junction kept 8 bases outside the gene matches. The CDR3 length is 17 residues. Germline CDR1 is SGHRS and CDR2 is YFSETQ. CDR3 sequence reads: CASSLIPGTDYNSPLHF. In DNA, the CDR3 is TGCGCCAGCAGCTTGATCCCCGGGACAGATTATAATTCACCCCTCCACTTT.

The V and J genes are TRBV10-1 and TRBJ2-4; D gene unclear. There are 15 residues in the CDR3. Germline CDR1 reads WNHNN; CDR2 reads SYGVQD (reference sequence). V shed 0 bases and J shed 3 bases, with 9 bases lying between them. DNA of the CDR3: TGCGCCAGCAGTGAGTCGCGAGATTTCAAAAACATTCAGTACTTC. Translation gives CASSESRDFKNIQYF.

V gene TRBV18 combines with J gene TRBJ1-2; D may be TRBD1 (6 bases). The V gene lost 0 bases and the J gene lost 4 bases, with 12 bases spanning the gap. CDR3 length: 15 residues. Germline lookup yields CDR1 KGHSH and CDR2 LQKENI. This CDR3 is CASSPPGQSLYGYTF. In DNA, the CDR3 is TGTGCCAGCTCACCACCAGGACAGTCACTCTATGGCTACACCTTC.

This rearrangement joins TRBV18 to TRBJ2-7; D remains ambiguous. This CDR3 has 12 amino acids. Trimming stripped 6 bases from V and 2 bases from J, with 8 bases between. From germline, CDR1 is KGHSH and CDR2 LQKENI. CDR3 in DNA: TGTGCCAGCTCGGCACAAGCCTACGAGCAGTACTTC. It specifies CASSAQAYEQYF.

This chain links TRBV9 with TRBJ1-1; 7 bases map to TRBD1. The CDR3 contains 15 residues. Germline loops: CDR1 SGDLS, CDR2 YYNGEE. V gave up 0 bases and J gave up 4 bases; unmatched junction bases: 6. DNA for the CDR3: TGTGCCAGCAGCGTAGGAGACAGGGAAAGCACTGAAGCTTTCTTT. It specifies CASSVGDRESTEAFF.

This chain links TRBV6-6 with TRBJ2-2; 11 nucleotides align to TRBD2. The V segment lost 0 bases and the J segment 6 bases; nucleotides outside the gene matches: 3. Germline V gene lookup returns CDR1 MNHNY and CDR2 SVGAGI (reference sequence). This CDR3 region has 16 residues. The chain's CDR3 is CASSYSGTSGPGELFF. The CDR3 DNA is TGTGCCAGCAGTTACTCGGGGACTAGCGGCCCCGGGGAGCTGTTTTTT.

The V call is TRBV9, the J call TRBJ2-7; 7 bases are a match to TRBD1. The V gene end was trimmed by 4 bases and the J gene end by 1 base; junction bases not matched to a gene: 11. This CDR3 has 16 residues. Germline-derived CDR1 and CDR2 are SGDLS and YYNGEE. CDR3 bases: TGTGCCAGCAGCCCCCATGTGGACAGGCCATCCTACGAGCAGTACTTC. Amino acid sequence: CASSPHVDRPSYEQYF.

The chain is built from TRBV9 and TRBJ1-2; a weak D match, TRBD1 (6 bases). Germline loops: CDR1 SGDLS, CDR2 YYNGEE. With 3 bases removed from V and 4 bases from J, the gap between germline ends came to 7 bases. CDR3 length equals 12 residues. The DNA for the CDR3 is TGTGCCAGCAGCGCAGGGGCCTATGGCTACACCTTC. Amino acids: CASSAGAYGYTF.